This entry lists 12 T cell receptor beta chains sequenced from one sample in a study of T cells in Graves' hyperthyroidism and ophthalmopathy. TCR beta CDR3 region amplification was performed from RNA transcripts. Carried out on the TCR CDR3, a first-round RT-PCR used the HTBI primer set. TCRdb reprocessed the multiplex PCR reads via MiXCR and lists one record per CDR3 protein. Of about 320,000 distinct CDR3 sequences listed, approximately 16% are singletons. The sample taken for sequencing was blood. These receptors all come from a man aged 25 to 45 with Graves' hyperthyroidism.

This clonotype was picked up many times. The rearrangement uses TRBV7-2 and TRBJ2-7, with 10 nucleotides matching TRBD2. V was pared by 5 bases and J by 5 bases, with 9 bases of the junction left unmatched. Germline CDR1 is SGHTA and CDR2 is FQGNSA. This CDR3 comprises 15 residues. The CDR3 here is CASSTASGRTHEQYF. CDR3 DNA sequence: TGTGCCAGCAGCACCGCTAGCGGGAGAACCCACGAGCAGTACTTC.

This clonotype was seen a few times. CDR3 sequence reads: CAISDRPNRNEQFF. Written as DNA, the CDR3 is TGTGCCATCAGTGATAGACCCAATCGTAATGAGCAGTTCTTC. The gene calls are TRBV10-3 and TRBJ2-1; D ambiguous. With 3 bases removed from V and 7 bases from J, the gap between germline ends came to 13 bases. Germline V gene lookup returns CDR1 ENHRY and CDR2 SYGVKD. The CDR3 loop spans 14 amino acids.

This chain joins TRBV27 and TRBJ2-1, with 8 positions matching TRBD1. Germline V lookup: CDR1 MNHEY, CDR2 SMNVEV (reference sequence). CDR3 length: 16 amino acids. The trim removed 3 bases at V and 7 bases at J, leaving 11 bases unmatched. CDR3 region: CASSFNWDRSQNEQFF. The CDR3 DNA reads TGTGCCAGCAGTTTTAATTGGGACAGGTCACAGAATGAGCAGTTCTTC.

In its sample, this clonotype was seen a few times. The V call is TRBV7-9, the J call TRBJ2-4, with D unclear. Germline values: CDR1 SEHNR, CDR2 FQNEAQ (reference sequence). Trimming pared 5 bases from V and 3 bases from J, leaving 11 bases between. This CDR3 is 14 amino acids long. For the CDR3, the DNA is TGTGCCAGCAGCGCCGACAACCTCAAAAACATTCAGTACTTC. Protein: CASSADNLKNIQYF. The full variable domain, in which reference TRBV7-9 and TRBJ2-4 provide the parts outside the CDR3, is DTGVSQNPRHKITKRGQNVTFRCDPISEHNRLYWYRQTLGQGPEFLTYFQNEAQLEKSRLLSDRFSAERPKGSFSTLEIQRTEQGDSAMYLCASSADNLKNIQYFGAGTRLSVL.

The V and J genes are TRBV29-1 and TRBJ2-7; the D call may be TRBD1 or TRBD2 (5 bases each). V lost 3 bases to trimming and J lost 4 bases, with 16 bases between them. CDR3 length equals 14 residues. Germline CDR1 is SQVTM and CDR2 is ANQGSEA. The DNA for the CDR3 is TGCAGCGTTGAGAACCGGGACGGGCTATACGAGCAGTACTTC. Protein product: CSVENRDGLYEQYF.

The rearrangement joins TRBV30 to TRBJ1-4, with D possibly TRBD1 on 6 matching bases. This CDR3 contains 12 residues. The germline CDR1 and CDR2 sequences are GTSNPN and SVGIG (reference sequence). V was shortened by 1 base and J by 8 bases, with 8 bases between the two germline ends. The CDR3 loop is CAWSAGAEKLFF. CDR3 coding DNA: TGTGCCTGGAGTGCAGGGGCAGAAAAACTGTTTTTT.

This sequence joins TRBV7-9 and TRBJ1-3; TRBD1 matches at 7 bases. From germline, CDR1 is SEHNR and CDR2 FQNEAQ (reference sequence). With 6 bases clipped from V and 0 bases from J, the junction kept 5 bases outside the gene matches. There are 15 residues in the CDR3. The chain's CDR3 is CASRRDSYSGNTIYF. The DNA of the CDR3 is TGTGCCAGCAGGCGGGACAGTTACTCTGGAAACACCATATATTTT.

This clonotype was seen many times. The J gene is TRBJ2-2, the V gene TRBV5-4; no definite D call. This CDR3 is 16 amino acids long. Germline CDR1 SGHNT, CDR2 YYREEE (reference sequence). The V end was cut by 0 bases, the J end by 6 bases, with 15 bases between. CDR3 nucleotides: TGTGCCAGCAGCTTGGCCGGGCAGGTGGTGGCCGGGGAGCTGTTTTTT. This sequence encodes CASSLAGQVVAGELFF.

Remarks on this clonotype: Possible read error: a much larger clone is one base away. The V and J genes are TRBV20-1 and TRBJ2-7; 8 bases are a match to TRBD2. V lost 3 bases, J lost 7 bases, and 17 bases stayed unmatched. Germline CDR1 DFQATT, CDR2 SNEGSKA (reference sequence). The CDR3 loop spans 16 amino acids. The CDR3 reads CSASARGTSNRNEQYF. The CDR3 region has the DNA TGCAGTGCTAGTGCGCGGGGGACTAGTAACCGCAATGAGCAGTACTTC.

The genes are TRBV12-3 or TRBV12-4 and TRBJ2-7, with TRBD1 identical over 8 bases. Trimming took 6 bases from V and 2 from J; bases not matched to a gene: 9. The length of the CDR3 is 15 residues. This chain's CDR3 is CASSIDRDRTYEQYF. As DNA, the CDR3 is TGTGCCAGCAGCATAGACCGGGACAGGACCTACGAGCAGTACTTC.

This chain uses TRBV10-3 with TRBJ2-7, with 9 bases fitting TRBD1. Looked up from germline, CDR1 is ENHRY and CDR2 is SYGVKD. V lost 6 bases to trimming and J lost 5 bases; unmatched junction nucleotides: 14. The CDR3 is made up of 16 amino acids. In DNA form, the CDR3 reads TGTGCCATCAGGACGATAACGGGACAGGGCCCGGACGAGCAGTACTTC. It codes for CAIRTITGQGPDEQYF.

The table lists this clonotype with a few counts. The chain combines TRBV6-1 with TRBJ1-5, with a possible D match to TRBD1 (5 bases). The V gene lost 3 bases and the J gene lost 9 bases, with 21 bases spanning the gap. CDR3 length: 16 amino acids. Germline loops: CDR1 MNHNS, CDR2 SASEGT. This CDR3 reads CASSEQLSTDLWPQHF. The CDR3 DNA reads TGTGCCAGCAGTGAGCAATTGTCGACAGACCTTTGGCCCCAGCATTTT.